This TCR beta chain was recorded in a study of naive and memory T cell subsets. Only a few counts were recorded for this clonotype. A UMI-containing oligonucleotide was joined by 3' ligation to the TCR cDNA template. Germline CDR1 reads SGHVS; CDR2 reads FQNEAQ. There are 13 residues in the CDR3. V shed 7 bases and J shed 3 bases, with 10 bases lying between them. Amplification of ligated cDNA took four PCR rounds with SP2 and nested alpha and beta constant primers. One entry per CDR3 protein results from TCRdb running MiXCR on the 5' RACE reads. Counted here are about 62,000 distinct CDR3 sequences, 7% to 8% occurring once; the ten biggest clones make up 15% to 20%.

The chain couples TRBV7-8 to TRBJ2-1; no definite D call. The sequence derives from a female donor in good health. DNA of the CDR3: TGTGCCAGCACACACAACAGCTACAATGAGCAGTTCTTC. Amino acids: CASTHNSYNEQFF.